Presented here are 20 T cell receptor beta chains from one specimen sequenced in a study of T-cell memory formation after mild COVID-19. In TCRdb, the 5' RACE reads were re-called with MiXCR into one record per CDR3 protein. The sample lists 350,000 to 550,000 distinct CDR3 sequences, 18% occurring once. Sequencing was carried out using PBMCs or a T cell subset sorted from them (not recorded which). Receptors were obtained from a man aged 18-30 years who had mild COVID-19 (a few samples of this study predate the infection). Cell type and time point are not known.

This clonotype has only a few counts. The chain links TRBV4-2 to TRBJ2-3, with D perhaps matching TRBD1 (6 bases). Germline V CDR1 and CDR2: LGHNA, YNFKEQ. Trimming removed 4 bases from V and 0 bases from J, with 14 bases in between. There are 16 residues in the CDR3. The CDR3 loop is CASSRSDRLSTDTQYF. DNA of the CDR3: TGTGCCAGCAGCCGATCGGACAGACTAAGCACAGATACGCAGTATTTT.

This clonotype has a single count. At one boundary the junction diverges from the germline segment, which might be a read error. V usage is TRBV7-2 and J usage is TRBJ2-1; tentative D call: TRBD2 (5 bases). Germline values: CDR1 SGHTA, CDR2 FQGNSA. CDR3 size: 13 residues. The CDR3 reads CAGSPGEWGEQFF. The CDR3, as DNA: TGTGCCGGCAGCCCCGGGGAGTGGGGTGAGCAGTTCTTC.

This clonotype has a handful of counts. The chain joins TRBV6-2 or TRBV6-3 to TRBJ2-2; unclear D gene. Germline CDR1 is MNHEY and CDR2 is SVGEGT. The CDR3 loop spans 15 amino acids. The ends were cut back, 0 bases at V and 3 bases at J, with 8 bases in the middle. The CDR3 spells CASSYSELYTGELFF. CDR3 DNA: TGTGCCAGCAGTTACTCGGAACTATACACCGGGGAGCTGTTTTTT.

This clonotype was picked up many times. This chain links TRBV5-1 with TRBJ2-3; no reliable D call. CDR3 size: 12 residues. V lost 3 bases, J lost 2 bases, and 4 bases lay in between. Per the germline V gene, CDR1 is SGHRS and CDR2 is YFSETQ. The CDR3: CASSWNTDTQYF. The CDR3 region has the DNA TGCGCCAGCAGCTGGAACACAGATACGCAGTATTTT.

The chain links TRBV5-4 to TRBJ2-5, with D possibly TRBD2 on 6 matching bases. Trimming removed 5 bases from V and 2 bases from J, with 10 bases in between. In germline, CDR1 is SGHNT, CDR2 YYREEE (reference sequence). The CDR3 has 13 residues. CDR3 amino acids: CASRPGEQETQYF. The CDR3 DNA sequence: TGTGCCAGCAGGCCGGGGGAACAAGAGACCCAGTACTTC.

The chain employs TRBV7-9 and TRBJ1-2; a weak D match, TRBD1 (6 bases). V was cut by 1 base and J by 4 bases, with 13 bases left in between. Germline CDR1 and CDR2: SEHNR and FQNEAQ (reference sequence). CDR3 length: 15 amino acids. CDR3 sequence (DNA): TGTGCCAGCAGCTTAGGATCCGCCAGGGGCTATGGCTACACCTTC. This gives the protein CASSLGSARGYGYTF.

The chain combines TRBV23-1 with TRBJ1-5, with D unclear. TRBV23-1 is labeled an ORF, and its function is uncertain. The V end was cut by 8 bases, the J end by 8 bases, with 7 bases between. The CDR3 totals 10 residues. The CDR3 reads CASQGKPQHF. The CDR3 DNA follows: TGCGCCAGCCAAGGAAAGCCCCAGCATTTT.

This clonotype occurred a few times. The chain joins TRBV10-3 to TRBJ2-1; D remains ambiguous. Looked up from germline, CDR1 is ENHRY and CDR2 is SYGVKD. Deletions cut 6 bases from V and 5 bases from J, with 11 bases between. The length of the CDR3 is 13 residues. CDR3 sequence reads: CAIRQGWDNEQFF. The CDR3 DNA sequence: TGTGCCATCAGGCAAGGGTGGGACAATGAGCAGTTCTTC.

The sample holds a few counts of this clonotype. The gene calls are TRBV18 and TRBJ1-2; D perhaps matches TRBD1 (5 bases). Germline V gene sequence: CDR1 KGHSH, CDR2 LQKENI. V lost 4 bases to trimming and J lost 3 bases, with 12 bases between them. The CDR3 spans 14 residues. The CDR3 is CASSHPGRDYGYTF. Here the CDR3 DNA reads TGTGCCAGCTCACACCCAGGGCGGGACTATGGCTACACCTTC. The full variable domain, completed using reference TRBV18 and TRBJ1-2, is NAGVMQNPRHLVRRRGQEARLRCSPMKGHSHVYWYRQLPEEGLKFMVYLQKENIIDESGMPKERFSAEFPKEGPSILRIQQVVRGDSAAYFCASSHPGRDYGYTFGSGTRLTVV.

The chain uses TRBV5-1 and TRBJ2-1; 9 positions match TRBD1. This CDR3 contains 14 residues. V lost 7 bases and J lost 7; bases outside the gene matches: 9. Germline CDR1 and CDR2: SGHRS and YFSETQ. CDR3 coding DNA: TGCGCCAGCTACAGGGGGCCTATAGGAAATGAGCAGTTCTTC. Translating it yields CASYRGPIGNEQFF.

This chain connects TRBV11-1 to TRBJ2-3; D is perhaps TRBD1 (6 bases). The CDR3 runs to 14 residues. Per germline, CDR1 SGHAT and CDR2 FQDESV (reference sequence). With 5 bases removed from V and 2 bases from J, the gap between germline ends came to 11 bases. The CDR3 nucleotides read TGTGCCAGCAGCGATCGGACAGACACAGATACGCAGTATTTT. Translating gives CASSDRTDTDTQYF.

The V gene is TRBV24-1, the J gene TRBJ2-5, with 12 bases matching TRBD2. The J call is doubtful: the DNA matches TRBJ2-1 better. The germline gives CDR1 KGHDR, CDR2 SFDVKD. This CDR3 contains 16 residues. CDR3 sequence reads: CATSERLAGDLNEQFF. CDR3 DNA sequence: TGTGCCACCAGTGAGCGACTAGCGGGGGATCTCAATGAGCAGTTCTTC.

This clonotype was seen more than once but under ten times. CDR3 region: CASSDPDRGYTGELFF. As DNA, the CDR3 is TGTGCCAGCAGTGACCCTGACAGGGGTTACACCGGGGAGCTGTTTTTT. The chain employs TRBV6-5 and TRBJ2-2; 8 nucleotides align to TRBD1. The CDR3 length is 16 residues. Germline loops: CDR1 MNHEY, CDR2 SVGAGI. Germline trimming cut 5 bases from V and 3 bases from J; bases unmatched to any gene: 8.

V gene TRBV30 combines with J gene TRBJ2-1, with 11 nucleotides matching TRBD2. CDR1 is GTSNPN, CDR2 SVGIG, per germline (reference sequence). The CDR3 sequence is 13 residues long. The V segment lost 8 bases and the J segment 10 bases; nucleotides outside the gene matches: 10. The CDR3 DNA reads as TGTGCCGGCCTAGCGGGGGGATCAACAGAGCAGTTCTTC. Its translation is CAGLAGGSTEQFF.

The rearrangement joins TRBV20-1 to TRBJ1-5; weak D call: TRBD1 (6 bases). CDR3 size: 16 residues. Germline V gene sequence: CDR1 DFQATT, CDR2 SNEGSKA (reference sequence). With 3 bases removed from V and 3 bases from J, the gap between germline ends came to 18 bases. In DNA, the CDR3 is TGCAGTGCTAGGCAAAAGGGACATATAGCCAATCAGCCCCAGCATTTT. Its translation: CSARQKGHIANQPQHF.

The V gene is TRBV5-1, the J gene TRBJ2-2; maybe TRBD1 (5 bases). Germline CDR1 is SGHRS and CDR2 is YFSETQ. V was cut by 4 bases and J by 3 bases, with 10 bases left in between. The CDR3 consists of 14 residues. The CDR3 region is CASSAGMDTGELFF. The CDR3 nucleotides are TGCGCCAGCAGCGCAGGGATGGACACCGGGGAGCTGTTTTTT.

This sequence joins TRBV27 and TRBJ1-1, with 8 bases aligning to TRBD1. The CDR3 extends over 12 amino acids. The germline gives CDR1 MNHEY, CDR2 SMNVEV (reference sequence). With V trimmed by 9 bases and J by 7 bases, 7 bases remained unmatched. The CDR3 region has the DNA TGTGCCAGTAGACAGGGGTGGAATGAAGCTTTCTTT. Its protein product is CASRQGWNEAFF.

This clonotype was picked up a small number of times. The chain combines TRBV6-6 with TRBJ1-1, with TRBD1 identical over 8 bases. The CDR3 runs to 14 residues. V shed 2 bases, J shed 8 bases, and the junction held 7 bases outside the gene matches. The germline V gene has CDR1 MNHNY and CDR2 SVGAGI (reference sequence). Written as DNA, the CDR3 is TGTGCCAGCAGTTACCGGCCAGGGGGCTCCGAAGCTTTCTTT. Translated: CASSYRPGGSEAFF.

This clonotype showed up just a few times. V usage is TRBV20-1 and J usage is TRBJ1-2; D not certain. V was shortened by 3 bases and J by 3 bases, with 11 bases between the two germline ends. CDR3 length: 13 residues. Germline lookup yields CDR1 DFQATT and CDR2 SNEGSKA (reference sequence). This CDR3 is CSASDGDYYGYTF. In nucleotides, the CDR3 is TGCAGTGCTAGTGACGGGGATTACTATGGCTACACCTTC.

The chain carries TRBV5-1 and TRBJ2-6; D is ambiguous. The CDR3 has 14 residues. CDR1 SGHRS and CDR2 YFSETQ come from the germline V gene. V lost 7 bases, J lost 1 base, and 9 bases lay in between. CDR3 DNA: TGCGCCAGCGTCGAAAGTTCTGGGGCCAACGTCCTGACTTTC. Its protein is CASVESSGANVLTF.